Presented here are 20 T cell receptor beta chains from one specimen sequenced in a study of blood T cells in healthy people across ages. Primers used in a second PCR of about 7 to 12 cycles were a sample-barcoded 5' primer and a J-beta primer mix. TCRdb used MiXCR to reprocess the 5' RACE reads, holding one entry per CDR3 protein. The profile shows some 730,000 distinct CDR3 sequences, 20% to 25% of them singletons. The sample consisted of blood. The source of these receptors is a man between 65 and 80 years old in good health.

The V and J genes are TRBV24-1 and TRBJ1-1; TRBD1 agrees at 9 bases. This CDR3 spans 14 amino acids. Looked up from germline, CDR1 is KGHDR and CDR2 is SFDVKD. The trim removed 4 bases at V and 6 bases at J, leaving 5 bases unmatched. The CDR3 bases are TGTGCCACCAGTGAGGGACAGGGTACCGCTGAAGCTTTCTTT. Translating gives CATSEGQGTAEAFF.

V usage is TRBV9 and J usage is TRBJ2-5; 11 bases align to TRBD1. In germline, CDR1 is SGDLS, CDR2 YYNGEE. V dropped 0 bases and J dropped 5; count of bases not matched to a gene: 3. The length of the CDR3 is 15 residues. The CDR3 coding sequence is TGTGCCAGCAGCGTAGCTTGGGACAGGGGGGAGACCCAGTACTTC. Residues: CASSVAWDRGETQYF.

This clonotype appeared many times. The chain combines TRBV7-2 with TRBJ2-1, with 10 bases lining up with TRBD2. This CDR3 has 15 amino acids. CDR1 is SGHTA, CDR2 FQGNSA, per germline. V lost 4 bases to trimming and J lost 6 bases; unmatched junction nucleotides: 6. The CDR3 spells CASSSGGLAVNEQFF. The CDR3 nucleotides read TGTGCCAGCAGCTCCGGAGGACTAGCGGTCAATGAGCAGTTCTTC. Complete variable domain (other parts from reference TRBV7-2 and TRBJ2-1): GAGVSQSPSNKVTEKGKDVELRCDPISGHTALYWYRQSLGQGLEFLIYFQGNSAPDKSGLPSDRFSAERTGGSVSTLTIQRTQQEDSAVYLCASSSGGLAVNEQFFGPGTRLTVL.

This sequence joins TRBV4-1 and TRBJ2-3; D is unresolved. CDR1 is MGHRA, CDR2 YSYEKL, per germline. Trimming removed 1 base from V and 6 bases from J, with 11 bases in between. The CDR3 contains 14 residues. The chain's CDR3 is CASSQGMGLDTQYF. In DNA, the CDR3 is TGCGCCAGCAGCCAAGGGATGGGCTTGGATACGCAGTATTTT.

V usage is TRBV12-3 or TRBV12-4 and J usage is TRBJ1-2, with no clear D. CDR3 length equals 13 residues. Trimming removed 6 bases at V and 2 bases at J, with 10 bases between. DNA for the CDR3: TGTGCCAGCAGCATGGGCCCCAACTATGGCTACACCTTC. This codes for CASSMGPNYGYTF.

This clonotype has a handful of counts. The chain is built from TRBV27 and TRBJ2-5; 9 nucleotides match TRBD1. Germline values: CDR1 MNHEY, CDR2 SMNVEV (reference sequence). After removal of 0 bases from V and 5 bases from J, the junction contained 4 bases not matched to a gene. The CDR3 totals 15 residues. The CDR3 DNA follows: TGTGCCAGCAGTTTATCAACAGGGGGCTCTGAGACCCAGTACTTC. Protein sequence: CASSLSTGGSETQYF.

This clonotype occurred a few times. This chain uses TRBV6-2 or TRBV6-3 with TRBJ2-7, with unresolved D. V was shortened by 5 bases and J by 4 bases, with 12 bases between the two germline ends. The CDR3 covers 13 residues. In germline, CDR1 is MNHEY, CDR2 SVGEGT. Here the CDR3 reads CASSQRLPYEQYV. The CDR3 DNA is TGTGCCAGCAGTCAAAGACTTCCTTACGAGCAGTACGTC.

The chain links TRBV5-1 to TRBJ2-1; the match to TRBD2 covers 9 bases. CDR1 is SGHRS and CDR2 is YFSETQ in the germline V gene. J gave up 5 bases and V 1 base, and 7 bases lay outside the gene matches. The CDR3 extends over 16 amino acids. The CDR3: CASSLIPSGANNEQFF. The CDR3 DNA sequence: TGCGCCAGCAGCTTGATCCCTAGCGGGGCCAACAATGAGCAGTTCTTC.

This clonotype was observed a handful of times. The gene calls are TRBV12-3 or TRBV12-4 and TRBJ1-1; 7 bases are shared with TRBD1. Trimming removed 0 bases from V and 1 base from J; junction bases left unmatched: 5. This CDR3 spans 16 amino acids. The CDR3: CASSLARDRRNTEAFF. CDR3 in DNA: TGTGCCAGCAGTTTAGCGCGGGACAGAAGGAACACTGAAGCTTTCTTT.

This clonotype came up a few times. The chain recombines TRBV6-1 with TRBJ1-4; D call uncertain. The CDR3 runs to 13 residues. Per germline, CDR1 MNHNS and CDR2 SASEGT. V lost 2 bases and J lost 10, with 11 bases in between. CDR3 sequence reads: CASSEPAAGKLFF. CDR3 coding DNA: TGTGCCAGCAGTGAACCGGCGGCCGGAAAACTGTTTTTT.

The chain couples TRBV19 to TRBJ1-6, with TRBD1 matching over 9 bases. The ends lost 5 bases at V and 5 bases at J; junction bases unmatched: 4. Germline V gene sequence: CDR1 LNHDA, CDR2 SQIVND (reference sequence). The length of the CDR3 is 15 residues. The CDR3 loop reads CASSPGQGNNSPLHF. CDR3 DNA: TGTGCCAGTAGTCCTGGACAGGGGAATAATTCACCCCTCCACTTT.

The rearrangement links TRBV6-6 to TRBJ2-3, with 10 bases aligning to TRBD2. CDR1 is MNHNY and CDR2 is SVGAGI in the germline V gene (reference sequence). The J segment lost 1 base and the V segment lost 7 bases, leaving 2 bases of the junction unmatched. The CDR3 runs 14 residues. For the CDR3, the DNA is TGTGCCAGCATCAGCGGGGGGGGCACAGATACGCAGTATTTT. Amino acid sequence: CASISGGGTDTQYF.

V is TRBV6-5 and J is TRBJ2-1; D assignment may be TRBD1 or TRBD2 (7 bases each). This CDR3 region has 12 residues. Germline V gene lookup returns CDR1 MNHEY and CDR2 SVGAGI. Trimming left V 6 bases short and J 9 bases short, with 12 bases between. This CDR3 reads CASRAGGVEQFF. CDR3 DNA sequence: TGTGCCAGCAGAGCAGGGGGGGTTGAGCAGTTCTTC.

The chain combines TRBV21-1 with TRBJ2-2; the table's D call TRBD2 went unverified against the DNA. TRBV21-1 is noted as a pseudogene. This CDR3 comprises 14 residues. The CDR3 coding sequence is TGTGCCAGCAGCAAAAAGCGGGTTTCCGGGGAGCTGTTTTTT. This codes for CASSKKRVSGELFF.

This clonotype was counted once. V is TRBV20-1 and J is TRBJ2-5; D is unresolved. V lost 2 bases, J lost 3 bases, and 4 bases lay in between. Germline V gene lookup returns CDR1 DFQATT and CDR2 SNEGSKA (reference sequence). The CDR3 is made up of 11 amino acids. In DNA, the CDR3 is TGCAGTGCTAGATCAAAAGAGACCCAGTACTTC. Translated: CSARSKETQYF.

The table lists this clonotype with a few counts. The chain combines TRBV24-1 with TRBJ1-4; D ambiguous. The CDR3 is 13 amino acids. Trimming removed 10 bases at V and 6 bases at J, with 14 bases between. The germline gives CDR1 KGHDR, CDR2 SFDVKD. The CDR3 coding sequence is TGTGCCACTTCGACGGGGAGGGATGAAAAACTGTTTTTT. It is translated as CATSTGRDEKLFF.

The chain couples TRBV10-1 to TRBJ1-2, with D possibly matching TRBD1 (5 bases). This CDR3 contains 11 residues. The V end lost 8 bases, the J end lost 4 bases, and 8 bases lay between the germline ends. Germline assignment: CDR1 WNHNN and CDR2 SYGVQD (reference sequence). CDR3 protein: CASEGPYGYTF. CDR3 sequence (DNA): TGCGCCAGCGAGGGGCCCTATGGCTACACCTTC.

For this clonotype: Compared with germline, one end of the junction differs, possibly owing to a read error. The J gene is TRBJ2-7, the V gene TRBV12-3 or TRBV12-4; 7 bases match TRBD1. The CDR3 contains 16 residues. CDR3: CAGSSARPGGSYEQYF. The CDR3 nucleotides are TGTGCCGGCAGCTCGGCCCGACCAGGGGGCTCCTACGAGCAGTACTTC.

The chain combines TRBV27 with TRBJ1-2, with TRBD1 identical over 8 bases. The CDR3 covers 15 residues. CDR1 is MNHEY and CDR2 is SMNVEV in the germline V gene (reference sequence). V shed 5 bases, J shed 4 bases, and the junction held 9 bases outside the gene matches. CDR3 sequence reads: CASSPTRQGIYGYTF. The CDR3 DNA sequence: TGTGCCAGCAGTCCGACGCGACAGGGGATCTATGGCTACACCTTC.

The CDR3 DNA sequence: TGTGCCAGCAGTTACGGGTTGACAGGGGCAGATACGCAGTATTTT. It yields the protein CASSYGLTGADTQYF. The rearrangement uses TRBV6-6 and TRBJ2-3; 8 bases map to TRBD1. The CDR3 totals 15 residues. The V segment lost 2 bases and the J segment 4 bases; nucleotides outside the gene matches: 5. From germline, CDR1 is MNHNY and CDR2 SVGAGI (reference sequence).